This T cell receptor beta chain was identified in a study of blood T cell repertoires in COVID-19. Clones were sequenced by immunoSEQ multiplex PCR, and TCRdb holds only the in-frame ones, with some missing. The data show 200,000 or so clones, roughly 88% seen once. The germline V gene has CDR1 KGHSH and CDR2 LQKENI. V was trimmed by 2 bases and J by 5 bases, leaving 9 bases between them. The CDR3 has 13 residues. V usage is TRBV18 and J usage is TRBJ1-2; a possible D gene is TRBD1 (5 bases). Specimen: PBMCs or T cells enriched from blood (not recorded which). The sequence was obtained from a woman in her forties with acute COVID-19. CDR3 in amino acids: CASSPTQEYGYTF. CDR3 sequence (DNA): TGTGCCAGCTCACCAACACAGGAGTATGGCTACACCTTC.